These 25 T cell receptor beta chains were all obtained from the same sample, sequenced in a study of blood T cell repertoires in COVID-19 (TCRdb year 2020). Library prep was done by the immunoSEQ multiplex PCR assay. Here the immuneACCESS table is served through TCRdb, limited to in-frame sequences with V and J called. Missing clones are a known gap in these copies; in checked studies unresolved V genes cover under half, and the rest lacks a known reason. The sample table records some 69,000 clones; 75% to 85% of these occur just once. The ten largest make up more than 20% of the sample. The material sequenced was peripheral blood. These receptor sequences come from a woman aged 65 to 85 with acute or convalescent COVID-19.

This chain connects TRBV7-9 to TRBJ2-7, with 8 bases matching TRBD2. V lost 3 bases and J lost 6; bases outside the gene matches: 10. This CDR3 is built from 15 residues. Germline V gives CDR1 SEHNR, CDR2 FQNEAQ (reference sequence). CDR3 sequence: CASSFSGGQGFEQYF. The CDR3 DNA follows: TGTGCCAGCAGCTTCTCGGGGGGGCAAGGGTTCGAGCAGTACTTC.

The rearrangement uses TRBV7-2 and TRBJ1-3; possibly TRBD1 for D (5 bases). This CDR3 contains 16 residues. The germline V and J ends were trimmed by 6 bases and 4 bases, with 19 bases remaining between them. Germline CDR1 is SGHTA and CDR2 is FQGNSA. The CDR3 region has the DNA TGTGCCAGCAGTCTCGGGGGACCGGATTCAGGAAACACCATATATTTT. Encoded protein: CASSLGGPDSGNTIYF.

This chain uses TRBV12-5 with TRBJ2-1; 8 bases map to TRBD2. Germline V gives CDR1 LGHNT, CDR2 FRNRAP. J lost 8 bases, V lost 3 bases, and 3 bases had no gene match. The CDR3 spans 13 residues. The DNA for the CDR3 is TGTGCTAGTGGTTTAGGGACTAGGGATGAGCAGTTCTTC. Encoded protein: CASGLGTRDEQFF. Filled out from reference TRBV12-5 and TRBJ2-1, the complete variable domain reads DARVTQTPRHKVTEMGQEVTMRCQPILGHNTVFWYRQTMMQGLELLAYFRNRAPLDDSGMPKDRFSAEMPDATLATLKIQPSEPRDSAVYFCASGLGTRDEQFFGPGTRLTVL.

This chain connects TRBV7-9 to TRBJ2-1; 8 bases match TRBD2. Unmatched junction bases numbered 8, after V lost 4 bases and J lost 6 bases. The CDR3 is made up of 15 amino acids. Germline values: CDR1 SEHNR, CDR2 FQNEAQ (reference sequence). CDR3 sequence reads: CASSSPGLGSNEQFF. CDR3 nucleotide sequence: TGTGCCAGCAGCTCACCGGGACTAGGGAGCAATGAGCAGTTCTTC.

The chain uses TRBV2 and TRBJ2-1, with 7 bases fitting TRBD2. This CDR3 spans 17 amino acids. V lost 8 bases to trimming and J lost 3 bases; unmatched junction nucleotides: 16. From germline, CDR1 is SNHLY and CDR2 FYNNEI. CDR3 coding DNA: TGTGCCAGCTTAAACGCGTGGGGGGGTCCGGTCTACAATGAGCAGTTCTTC. This sequence encodes CASLNAWGGPVYNEQFF.

This chain uses TRBV18 with TRBJ1-1; tentatively, D is TRBD1 (5 bases). CDR3 size: 15 residues. Deletions cut 3 bases from V and 4 bases from J, with 15 bases between. Germline loops: CDR1 KGHSH, CDR2 LQKENI. CDR3 amino acids: CASSPFQGVGTEAFF. The CDR3 region has the DNA TGTGCCAGCTCACCTTTCCAGGGTGTCGGCACTGAAGCTTTCTTT.

J is TRBJ2-7 and V is TRBV25-1; possibly TRBD2 for D (5 bases). This CDR3 comprises 14 residues. The V end was cut by 9 bases, the J end by 3 bases, with 18 bases between. Germline CDR1 reads MGHDK; CDR2 reads SYGVNS. Written as DNA, the CDR3 is TGTGCCAGACTTACTCCGACTATACGCTACGAGCAGTACTTC. Amino acid sequence: CARLTPTIRYEQYF.

CDR3 sequence: CASSFSLAGQYEQYF. The CDR3 DNA follows: TGCGCCAGCAGCTTTAGTCTAGCGGGCCAATACGAGCAGTACTTC. This chain connects TRBV5-1 to TRBJ2-7; 8 bases agree with TRBD2. The CDR3 runs 15 residues. J lost 4 bases, V lost 2 bases, and 8 bases had no gene match. Germline CDR1 SGHRS, CDR2 YFSETQ.

The CDR3 region has the DNA TGTGCCAGCAGGTTGGGACACCACCCTGAAGCTTTCTTT. It yields the protein CASRLGHHPEAFF. The rearrangement uses TRBV28 and TRBJ1-1; TRBD1 might be the D (6 bases). Trimming pared 6 bases from V and 6 bases from J, leaving 14 bases between. This CDR3 has 13 amino acids. Looked up from germline, CDR1 is MDHEN and CDR2 is SYDVKM.

The chain uses TRBV30 and TRBJ1-6; possibly TRBD1 for D (6 bases). Trimming took off 2 bases at V and 5 bases at J, with 16 bases between the two ends. In germline, CDR1 is GTSNPN, CDR2 SVGIG (reference sequence). The CDR3 length is 16 residues. The CDR3 sequence: CAWSLHQGSHNSPLHF. The DNA of the CDR3 is TGTGCCTGGAGTCTACACCAGGGGTCACATAATTCACCCCTCCACTTT.

The CDR3 nucleotides are TGTGCCACCAGTGCCCGGACAGGGTCCTACAATGAGCAGTTCTTC. Residues: CATSARTGSYNEQFF. The chain joins TRBV24-1 to TRBJ2-1, with 8 bases fitting TRBD1. CDR3 length: 15 amino acids. The germline gives CDR1 KGHDR, CDR2 SFDVKD. V gave up 5 bases and J gave up 1 base; unmatched junction bases: 3.

The rearrangement uses TRBV7-8 and TRBJ1-2; possible D gene TRBD1, 5 bases. The CDR3 has 18 residues. V lost 5 bases to trimming and J lost 3 bases, with 25 bases between them. Germline CDR1 is SGHVS and CDR2 is FQNEAQ. Written as DNA, the CDR3 is TGTGCCAGCAGCCCCGGGAGTGGGGCAGCCCGCCTTCACTATGGCTACACCTTC. It encodes CASSPGSGAARLHYGYTF.

This clone showed up just a few times. V gene TRBV2 combines with J gene TRBJ1-2; no clear D gene. In germline, CDR1 is SNHLY, CDR2 FYNNEI. The germline V and J ends were trimmed by 3 bases and 4 bases, with 9 bases remaining between them. The CDR3 has 13 residues. The CDR3 loop reads CASSERRLYGYTF. CDR3 DNA: TGTGCCAGCAGTGAGCGCAGGCTCTATGGCTACACCTTC.

The chain carries TRBV28 and TRBJ2-1; the match to TRBD2 covers 9 bases. Germline V gene sequence: CDR1 MDHEN, CDR2 SYDVKM. Trimming cost V 6 bases and J 6 bases; bases outside gene matches: 12. The CDR3 runs to 16 residues. The CDR3 here is CASSFLLSGRTNEQFF. The CDR3 bases are TGTGCCAGCAGCTTTCTCCTTAGCGGGAGAACCAATGAGCAGTTCTTC.

The chain carries TRBV27 and TRBJ1-3; 9 bases fit TRBD1. V trimming: 5 bases; J trimming: 4 bases; junction bases outside the gene matches: 9. CDR3 size: 16 residues. CDR1 and CDR2 from the germline V gene are MNHEY and SMNVEV (reference sequence). The CDR3 nucleotides read TGTGCCAGCAGTCCGATGGGACAGGGCAGGGGAAACACCATATATTTT. Translated: CASSPMGQGRGNTIYF.

V is TRBV11-2 and J is TRBJ2-2, with TRBD2 identical over 8 bases. The V segment lost 6 bases and the J segment 0 bases; nucleotides outside the gene matches: 0. The CDR3 is 14 amino acids. In germline, CDR1 is SGHAT, CDR2 FQNNGV. The CDR3 DNA reads TGTGCCAGCAGGGGACTAGCGAACACCGGGGAGCTGTTTTTT. This gives the protein CASRGLANTGELFF.

The J gene is TRBJ2-1, the V gene TRBV11-1, with 10 bases aligning to TRBD1. Germline trimming cut 4 bases from V and 4 bases from J; bases unmatched to any gene: 4. CDR1 and CDR2 from the germline V gene are SGHAT and FQDESV (reference sequence). This CDR3 region has 15 residues. The CDR3 region has the DNA TGTGCCAGCAGCTCCGGACAGGGGGAATACAATGAGCAGTTCTTC. The encoded protein is CASSSGQGEYNEQFF.

The V call is TRBV28, the J call TRBJ2-4, with D maybe TRBD2 (6 bases). Trimming shortened V by 6 bases and J by 3 bases, and 15 bases separated the two germline ends. CDR3 length: 15 amino acids. Germline CDR1 MDHEN, CDR2 SYDVKM. In nucleotides, the CDR3 is TGTGCCAGCAGCAGGACTACTTACCTCAAAAACATTCAGTACTTC. Amino acid sequence: CASSRTTYLKNIQYF.

This clone has just a few counts. This chain joins TRBV11-2 and TRBJ1-6, with D maybe TRBD1 (6 bases). The length of the CDR3 is 15 residues. V lost 5 bases and J lost 6, with 14 bases in between. The V gene's germline CDR1 is SGHAT and CDR2 FQNNGV. The CDR3 DNA reads as TGTGCCAGCAGCCAGGGGCGCAGGGCTAATTCACCCCTCCACTTT. Protein product: CASSQGRRANSPLHF.

Concerning this clone: This sample also contains other DNA sequences that code for the same CDR3. The chain has TRBV14 and TRBJ1-1, with 7 bases aligning to TRBD1. The CDR3 loop spans 15 amino acids. CDR1 and CDR2 (germline): SGHDN, FVKESK. After removal of 2 bases from V and 1 base from J, the junction contained 4 bases not matched to a gene. The CDR3 sequence: CASSQLTGANTEAFF. CDR3 bases: TGTGCCAGCAGCCAACTTACAGGGGCGAACACTGAAGCTTTCTTT.

V gene TRBV6-5 combines with J gene TRBJ2-1; 8 bases agree with TRBD2. From germline, CDR1 is MNHEY and CDR2 SVGAGI. V shed 2 bases, J shed 2 bases, and the junction held 2 bases outside the gene matches. This CDR3 comprises 15 residues. CDR3 sequence (DNA): TGTGCCAGCAGTTACGGGACTAGACCCTACAATGAGCAGTTCTTC. Protein: CASSYGTRPYNEQFF.

This chain connects TRBV14 to TRBJ1-1, with D perhaps TRBD1 (6 bases). V gave up 0 bases and J gave up 11 bases, with 7 bases separating them. The CDR3 has 11 residues. Germline V gene sequence: CDR1 SGHDN, CDR2 FVKESK. CDR3 protein: CASSQDRGAFF. The CDR3 DNA is TGTGCCAGCAGCCAAGATAGGGGGGCTTTCTTT.

In this sample, this clone turned up once. The rearrangement uses TRBV27 and TRBJ1-5, with 7 bases identical to TRBD1. Unmatched junction bases numbered 4, after V lost 2 bases and J lost 3 bases. CDR1 is MNHEY, CDR2 SMNVEV, per germline (reference sequence). The CDR3 totals 15 residues. For the CDR3, the DNA is TGTGCCAGCAGTTTACGGGACAGCACCAATCAGCCCCAGCATTTT. Its translation: CASSLRDSTNQPQHF.

The chain links TRBV6-5 to TRBJ1-5, with D possibly being TRBD1 (6 bases). Germline CDR1 is MNHEY and CDR2 is SVGAGI. V lost 7 bases and J 2 bases, leaving 12 bases between the germline ends. The CDR3 covers 14 residues. This CDR3 is CASTQGLGNQPQHF. For the CDR3, the DNA is TGTGCCAGCACCCAGGGGTTGGGCAATCAGCCCCAGCATTTT.

This chain joins TRBV19 and TRBJ2-3; 8 bases agree with TRBD2. Germline trimming cut 6 bases from V and 3 bases from J; bases unmatched to any gene: 14. The CDR3 loop spans 17 amino acids. CDR1 and CDR2 from the germline V gene are LNHDA and SQIVND (reference sequence). The CDR3 loop is CASRQGIGRAPTDTQYF. Written as DNA, the CDR3 is TGTGCCAGTAGGCAAGGGATCGGGAGGGCTCCGACAGATACGCAGTATTTT.